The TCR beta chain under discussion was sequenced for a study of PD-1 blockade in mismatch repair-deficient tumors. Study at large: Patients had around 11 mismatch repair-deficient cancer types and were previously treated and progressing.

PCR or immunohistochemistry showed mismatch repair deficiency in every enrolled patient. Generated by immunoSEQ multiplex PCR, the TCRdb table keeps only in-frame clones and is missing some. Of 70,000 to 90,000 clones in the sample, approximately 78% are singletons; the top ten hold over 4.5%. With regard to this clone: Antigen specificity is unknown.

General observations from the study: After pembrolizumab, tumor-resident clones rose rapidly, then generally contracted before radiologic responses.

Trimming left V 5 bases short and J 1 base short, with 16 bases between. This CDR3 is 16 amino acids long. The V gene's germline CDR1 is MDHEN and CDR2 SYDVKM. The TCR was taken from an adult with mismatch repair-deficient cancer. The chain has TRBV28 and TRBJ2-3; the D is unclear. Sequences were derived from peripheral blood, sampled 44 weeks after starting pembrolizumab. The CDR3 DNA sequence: TGTGCCAGCAGTCCCGGCGGACGGCCCGGCACAGATACGCAGTATTTT. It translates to CASSPGGRPGTDTQYF.